The 2 T cell receptor beta chains listed next were all sequenced from one sample in a study of response to subunit inactivated influenza vaccine. TCRdb re-called the RT-PCR reads with MiXCR, one entry per CDR3 protein. The sample lists approximately 520,000 distinct CDR3 sequences, 25% seen once, with 1.5% to 2% in the top ten. The specimen was CD4+ T cells sorted from PBMCs, collected roughly 5 days after vaccination. The receptors were gathered from a man in his forties or fifties who received an inactivated influenza vaccine.

This clonotype has ten or more counts. V is TRBV6-2 or TRBV6-3 and J is TRBJ1-1, with 7 bases that match TRBD1. Per the germline V gene, CDR1 is MNHEY and CDR2 is SVGEGT. The CDR3 spans 15 residues. V lost 0 bases and J lost 4; bases outside the gene matches: 5. The DNA of the CDR3 is TGTGCCAGCAGTTACTCGACAGGGAGAGGCACTGAAGCTTTCTTT. Its protein is CASSYSTGRGTEAFF.

V usage is TRBV14 and J usage is TRBJ2-1; D is unresolved. There are 13 residues in the CDR3. CDR1 and CDR2 from the germline V gene are SGHDN and FVKESK. V gave up 1 base and J gave up 8 bases, with 9 bases separating them. This CDR3 is CASSQGIWDEQFF. CDR3 sequence (DNA): TGTGCCAGCAGCCAAGGAATATGGGATGAGCAGTTCTTC.